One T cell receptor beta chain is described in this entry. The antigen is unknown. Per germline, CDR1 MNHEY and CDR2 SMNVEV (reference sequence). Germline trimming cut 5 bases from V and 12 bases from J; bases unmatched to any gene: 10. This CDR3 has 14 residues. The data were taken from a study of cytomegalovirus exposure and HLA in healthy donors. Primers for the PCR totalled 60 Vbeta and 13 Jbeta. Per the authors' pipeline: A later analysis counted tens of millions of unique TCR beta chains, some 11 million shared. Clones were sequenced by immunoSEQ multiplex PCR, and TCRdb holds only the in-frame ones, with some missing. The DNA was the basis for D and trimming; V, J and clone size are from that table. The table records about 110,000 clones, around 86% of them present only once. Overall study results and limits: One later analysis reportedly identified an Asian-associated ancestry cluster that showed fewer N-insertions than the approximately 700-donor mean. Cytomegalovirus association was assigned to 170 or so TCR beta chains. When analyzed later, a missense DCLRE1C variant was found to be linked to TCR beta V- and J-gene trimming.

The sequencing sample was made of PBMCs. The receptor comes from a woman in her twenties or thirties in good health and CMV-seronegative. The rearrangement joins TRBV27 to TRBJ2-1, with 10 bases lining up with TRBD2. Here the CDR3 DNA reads TGTGCCAGCAGTCGACTAGCGGGTCTCGGTGGGCAGTTCTTC. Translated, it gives CASSRLAGLGGQFF.